Sequencing of this T cell receptor (beta chain) was carried out in a study of T cell repertoires in cytomegalovirus infection. The sample holds a few counts of this clonotype. There are 18 residues in the CDR3. Losses at the gene ends were 5 bases for V and 0 bases for J; bases not matched to a gene: 10. The germline CDR1 and CDR2 sequences are DFQATT and SNEGSKA (reference sequence). In TCRdb, the reads were re-called with MiXCR into one record per CDR3 protein. The sample includes about 490,000 distinct CDR3 sequences, about a quarter of them seen just once. The sample consisted of PBMCs. This receptor was obtained from a human donor in good health (CMV status not recorded). Some clones in this sample may be carry-over from other donors' samples. The chain couples TRBV20-1 to TRBJ1-6, with TRBD1 identical over 10 bases. CDR3 residues: CSAHTPGQGYSYNSPLHF. The CDR3 region has the DNA TGCAGTGCTCATACTCCGGGACAGGGGTACTCCTATAATTCACCCCTCCACTTT.